Shown below are 21 T cell receptor beta chains from a single sample sequenced in a study of memory CD4+ T cells and cytomegalovirus serostatus (dated by TCRdb to between 2018 and 2021). A FACSAria II was used to sort memory CD4+ T cells, defined as single viable CD3+CD4+CD8-CD45RO+ cells. Library generation was performed with the immunoSEQ multiplex PCR assay. The source is immuneACCESS, and TCRdb retained only in-frame sequences with V and J called. Part of the clones is not carried over; for the studies checked, unresolved V genes explain less than half of this, and the remainder is unexplained. The sample table lists tens of thousands of clones, 75% to 80% of them with a count of one. The leading ten clones occupy about 0.9% of the sample. Sequencing input: memory CD4+ T cells from blood. These receptor sequences come from an adult in good health and CMV-seronegative.

The J gene is TRBJ2-5, the V gene TRBV18, with no clear D. Deletions cut 6 bases from V and 0 bases from J, with 5 bases between. Germline V gene sequence: CDR1 KGHSH, CDR2 LQKENI. This CDR3 is 12 amino acids long. Here the CDR3 DNA reads TGTGCCAGCTCTCTGTACCAAGAGACCCAGTACTTC. It yields the protein CASSLYQETQYF.

The gene calls are TRBV7-8 and TRBJ1-2; D gene uncertain. The CDR3 has 14 amino acids. The germline V gene encodes CDR1 SGHVS and CDR2 FQNEAQ. The V end was cut by 4 bases, the J end by 1 base, with 10 bases between. The CDR3 region is CASSSPGNNYGYTF. The CDR3 DNA is TGTGCCAGCAGCTCGCCAGGAAATAACTATGGCTACACCTTC.

The rearrangement links TRBV5-1 to TRBJ2-7; unclear D gene. Trimming stripped 0 bases from V and 2 bases from J, with 6 bases between. The CDR3 contains 13 residues. Germline-derived CDR1 and CDR2 are SGHRS and YFSETQ. The CDR3 DNA is TGCGCCAGCAGCTTGGAATACCCCTACGAGCAGTACTTC. Encoded protein: CASSLEYPYEQYF.

The rearrangement joins TRBV6-5 to TRBJ1-5, with D hard to call. This CDR3 has 14 residues. V lost 5 bases to trimming and J lost 0 bases, with 8 bases between them. The germline CDR1 and CDR2 sequences are MNHEY and SVGAGI. CDR3 sequence: CASSAAFSNQPQHF. The CDR3 region has the DNA TGTGCCAGCAGTGCGGCTTTTAGCAATCAGCCCCAGCATTTT.

J is TRBJ2-7 and V is TRBV9; 7 bases agree with TRBD1. The CDR3 consists of 13 residues. The V segment lost 5 bases and the J segment 5 bases; nucleotides outside the gene matches: 7. CDR1 and CDR2 from the germline V gene are SGDLS and YYNGEE. This CDR3 reads CASSRQGHDEQYF. Here the CDR3 DNA reads TGTGCCAGCAGTCGACAGGGACATGACGAGCAGTACTTC.

The chain has TRBV5-6 and TRBJ1-2, with a tentative D call TRBD1 (5 bases). This CDR3 contains 16 residues. Germline lookup yields CDR1 SGHDT and CDR2 YYEEEE. V lost 2 bases to trimming and J lost 4 bases, with 18 bases between them. Here the CDR3 reads CASSFSEVGTAYGYTF. CDR3 coding DNA: TGTGCCAGCAGCTTCTCCGAAGTCGGGACGGCCTATGGCTACACCTTC.

The gene calls are TRBV2 and TRBJ1-4; D remains ambiguous. Trimming took 4 bases from V and 7 from J, leaving 7 bases between them. This CDR3 is 12 amino acids long. Germline loops: CDR1 SNHLY, CDR2 FYNNEI. The CDR3 spells CASSAGPEKLFF. The CDR3 region has the DNA TGTGCCAGCAGTGCTGGGCCTGAAAAACTGTTTTTT.

J is TRBJ2-5 and V is TRBV11-2, with 7 bases identical to TRBD2. The CDR3 contains 13 residues. V dropped 5 bases and J dropped 5; count of bases not matched to a gene: 5. Germline V gene data show CDR1 as SGHAT and CDR2 as FQNNGV. The CDR3: CASSARRGETQYF. Here the CDR3 DNA reads TGTGCCAGCAGCGCTAGGCGGGGGGAGACCCAGTACTTC.

In this sample, this clone turned up a few times. The chain recombines TRBV4-3 with TRBJ1-4, with unresolved D. Deletions cut 0 bases from V and 8 bases from J, with 10 bases between. Germline V CDR1 and CDR2: LGHNA, YSLEER. The CDR3 totals 14 residues. The CDR3, as DNA: TGCGCCAGCAGCCAAGATCCAACAGAGGAAAAACTGTTTTTT. Residues: CASSQDPTEEKLFF.

The rearrangement joins TRBV11-2 to TRBJ1-2; the D gene is possibly TRBD1 (5 bases). CDR3 length: 16 amino acids. V lost 0 bases and J lost 3, with 14 bases in between. The germline V gene has CDR1 SGHAT and CDR2 FQNNGV. In DNA, the CDR3 is TGTGCCAGCAGCTTAGATAGGTTGCCGGGGGACTATGGCTACACCTTC. Its translation: CASSLDRLPGDYGYTF.

This clone has only a few counts. The chain has TRBV19 and TRBJ2-5, with 11 positions matching TRBD2. After removal of 3 bases from V and 5 bases from J, the junction contained 5 bases not matched to a gene. The V gene's germline CDR1 is LNHDA and CDR2 SQIVND (reference sequence). The CDR3 covers 15 residues. For the CDR3, the DNA is TGTGCCAGTAGTATCACTAGCGGGAGATGGGAGACCCAGTACTTC. Translating it yields CASSITSGRWETQYF.

J is TRBJ1-5 and V is TRBV11-2, with D unclear. The length of the CDR3 is 15 residues. Germline CDR1 SGHAT, CDR2 FQNNGV. The V gene lost 0 bases and the J gene lost 5 bases, with 11 bases spanning the gap. Here the CDR3 DNA reads TGTGCCAGCAGCTTAGACAGCGGCACCTATCAGCCCCAGCATTTT. As protein: CASSLDSGTYQPQHF.

In this sample, this clone turned up a few times. The chain uses TRBV7-3 and TRBJ2-3, with 7 bases that match TRBD2. The CDR3 spans 15 residues. Germline V CDR1 and CDR2: SGHTA, FQGTGA. Trimming took 4 bases from V and 3 from J; bases not matched to a gene: 7. The CDR3 here is CASSYTTSLTDTQYF. CDR3 nucleotide sequence: TGTGCCAGCAGCTACACGACTAGCTTGACAGATACGCAGTATTTT.

The J gene is TRBJ2-2, the V gene TRBV2, with TRBD2 matching 13 bases. V shed 0 bases, J shed 5 bases, and the junction held 6 bases outside the gene matches. Per the germline V gene, CDR1 is SNHLY and CDR2 is FYNNEI. The CDR3 covers 18 residues. The CDR3 DNA follows: TGTGCCAGCAGTGAAGCACCCGGGACTAGCGGGATTACCGGGGAGCTGTTTTTT. Amino acid sequence: CASSEAPGTSGITGELFF.

The chain recombines TRBV7-3 with TRBJ2-5, with D uncertain. Trimming removed 2 bases at V and 5 bases at J, with 12 bases between. CDR3 length equals 14 residues. Looked up from germline, CDR1 is SGHTA and CDR2 is FQGTGA. CDR3 amino acids: CASSLQGPPETQYF. CDR3 bases: TGTGCCAGCAGCTTACAAGGGCCCCCGGAGACCCAGTACTTC.

This chain joins TRBV28 and TRBJ2-5, with 11 bases matching TRBD2. The CDR3 covers 18 residues. Per the germline V gene, CDR1 is MDHEN and CDR2 is SYDVKM. J gave up 3 bases and V 6 bases, and 15 bases lay outside the gene matches. CDR3: CASRRPPSSGRIKETQYF. CDR3 sequence (DNA): TGTGCCAGCAGAAGGCCGCCATCTAGCGGGAGGATAAAAGAGACCCAGTACTTC.

V gene TRBV6-1 combines with J gene TRBJ2-7; 11 positions match TRBD1. The germline V gene has CDR1 MNHNS and CDR2 SASEGT. The CDR3 length is 17 residues. V dropped 3 bases and J dropped 2; count of bases not matched to a gene: 9. The CDR3 loop reads CASSEHGQGAMAYEQYF. The CDR3 bases are TGTGCCAGCAGTGAGCACGGACAGGGGGCGATGGCCTACGAGCAGTACTTC.

The chain combines TRBV19 with TRBJ1-5, with no clear D. The CDR3 covers 12 residues. Germline CDR1 reads LNHDA; CDR2 reads SQIVND (reference sequence). V dropped 4 bases and J dropped 7 bases, with 8 bases sitting between them. The CDR3 loop reads CASSRQDQPQHF. The CDR3 DNA sequence: TGTGCCAGTAGTAGGCAGGACCAGCCCCAGCATTTT.

The J gene is TRBJ1-6, the V gene TRBV5-6, with 8 bases lining up with TRBD1. J gave up 4 bases and V 4 bases, and 7 bases lay outside the gene matches. This CDR3 spans 16 amino acids. Germline V gene lookup returns CDR1 SGHDT and CDR2 YYEEEE. CDR3: CASSIRQGLYNSPLHF. The CDR3 DNA is TGTGCCAGCAGCATCCGACAGGGGCTTTATAATTCACCCCTCCACTTT.

Regarding this clone: One end of the junction is discordant with germline, which a read error may explain. This chain uses TRBV2 with TRBJ2-7; TRBD1 is a possible D gene (7 bases). Germline CDR1 reads SNHLY; CDR2 reads FYNNEI. This CDR3 comprises 11 residues. The CDR3 loop is CASSPEQGRCF. The CDR3, as DNA: TGTGCCAGCAGTCCCGAACAGGGGAGGTGCTTC.

V and J are TRBV10-3 and TRBJ2-5; D is ambiguous. In germline, CDR1 is ENHRY, CDR2 SYGVKD. This CDR3 has 11 residues. V was cut by 0 bases and J by 4 bases, with 0 bases left in between. As DNA, the CDR3 is TGTGCCATCAGTGAGTCAGAGACCCAGTACTTC. Translating it yields CAISESETQYF.